The rows below give T cell receptor beta chains drawn from one sample of a study of T-cell reconstitution after alpha-beta-depleted transplantation in children. TCRdb re-derived calls from the PCR reads in MiXCR, one entry per CDR3 protein. Counted here are about 610,000 distinct CDR3 sequences, 10% occurring once; the ten biggest clones make up 3.5% to 5%. The sequencing here drew on PBMCs from the stem cell graft donor, taken from the stem cell graft. These receptors all stem from a human donor who donated a stem cell graft to a child with acute myeloid leukemia. CDR3s include the opening cysteine and the closing phenylalanine or tryptophan. A D gene is named only where the DNA matches it firmly. Some rows mark clone size as missing; the rest say once, few, many or name a class of expanded clone.

TRBV14	TRBJ2-1	many	14	-	CASVASELQDEQFF	TGTGCCAGCGTAGCCTCGGAGCTACAAGATGAGCAGTTCTTC
TRBV27	TRBJ2-1	few	16	TRBD2	CASSLRLAGGQGEQFF	TGTGCCAGCAGTTTAAGGCTAGCGGGAGGGCAGGGTGAGCAGTTCTTC
TRBV6-5	TRBJ1-1	few	16	-	CASSYGGKGGGTEAFF	TGTGCCAGCAGTTACGGTGGAAAAGGGGGGGGGACTGAAGCTTTCTTT
TRBV20-1	TRBJ2-2	-	14	TRBD1	CSALFDRGTGELFF	TGCAGTGCTCTGTTTGACAGGGGAACCGGGGAGCTGTTTTTT
TRBV18	TRBJ2-1	many	11	-	CASSPKDEQFF	TGTGCCAGCTCACCAAAGGATGAGCAGTTCTTC
TRBV20-1	TRBJ2-7	-	15	TRBD1	CSARPGTGNYWEQYF	TGCAGTGCCCGACCCGGGACAGGGAACTATTGGGAGCAGTACTTC
TRBV7-3	TRBJ2-7	few	15	-	CASSFLGGTGYEQYF	TGTGCCAGCAGCTTCCTGGGAGGTACCGGCTACGAGCAGTACTTC
TRBV20-1	TRBJ2-5	few	13	-	CSAPPAAQETQYF	TGCAGTGCTCCCCCGGCGGCTCAAGAGACCCAGTACTTC
TRBV5-1	TRBJ2-5	-	16	TRBD2	CASSLNSGRVEETQYF	TGCGCCAGCAGCTTGAACAGCGGGAGGGTAGAGGAGACCCAGTACTTC
TRBV10-3	TRBJ1-1	few	15	TRBD1	CAISGGQTKNTEAFF	TGTGCCATCAGTGGGGGACAGACAAAGAACACTGAAGCTTTCTTT
TRBV7-6	TRBJ2-7	many	14	-	CASSLALKTYEQYF	TGTGCCAGCAGCTTAGCTCTAAAGACCTACGAGCAGTACTTC
TRBV7-2	TRBJ2-4	-	13	-	CASSTTERRIQYF	TGTGCCAGCAGCACTACGGAGAGGAGGATTCAGTACTTC
TRBV28	TRBJ2-7	few	15	-	CASSYPGLKAYEQYF	TGTGCCAGCAGTTACCCGGGACTTAAGGCCTACGAGCAGTACTTC
TRBV7-8	TRBJ2-7	many	17	TRBD1	CASSLALIGDRTYEQYF	TGTGCCAGCAGCTTAGCGCTAATTGGGGACAGGACCTACGAGCAGTACTTC
TRBV29-1	TRBJ2-1	-	13	TRBD2	CSVVSGSGNEQFF	TGCAGCGTTGTGAGCGGGAGCGGCAATGAGCAGTTCTTC
TRBV29-1	TRBJ2-5	many	13	-	CSVEAGLIETQYF	TGCAGCGTTGAGGCTGGCCTCATAGAGACCCAGTACTTC
TRBV5-6	TRBJ1-2	few	14	TRBD1	CASRSDRGHDGYTF	TGTGCCAGCAGATCAGACAGGGGCCATGATGGCTACACCTTC
TRBV30	TRBJ1-1	many	15	TRBD1	CAWSPTGTGNTEAFF	TGTGCCTGGAGTCCGACGGGGACAGGGAACACTGAAGCTTTCTTT
TRBV15	TRBJ1-2	many	12	-	CATSTGAIKHTF	TGTGCCACCAGTACGGGGGCTATTAAACACACCTTC
TRBV5-4	TRBJ2-3	-	15	TRBD2	CASSPGASGVNTQYF	TGTGCCAGCAGCCCGGGGGCTAGCGGGGTTAATACGCAGTATTTT
TRBV29-1	TRBJ1-1	few	14	-	CSVELRTARVGAFF	TGCAGCGTTGAACTCCGGACAGCCCGGGTGGGAGCTTTCTTT
TRBV11-2	TRBJ2-1	few	18	TRBD2	CASSSPRFLAEYYNEQFF	TGTGCCAGCAGCTCCCCCCGTTTCCTAGCGGAATACTACAATGAGCAGTTCTTC
TRBV27	TRBJ2-7	few	14	-	CASRRGSLSYEQYF	TGTGCCAGCAGGAGGGGAAGCCTTTCCTACGAGCAGTACTTC
TRBV29-1	TRBJ2-1	many	16	-	CSVESYGAELYNEQFF	TGCAGCGTTGAGTCATATGGAGCGGAACTCTACAATGAGCAGTTCTTC
TRBV5-1	TRBJ2-5	few	14	-	CASSLGQPGETQYF	TGCGCCAGCAGCTTGGGGCAGCCCGGGGAGACCCAGTACTTC
TRBV5-1	TRBJ2-6	few	17	TRBD1	CASSSGQGASGANVLTF	TGCGCCAGCAGCTCGGGACAGGGGGCGTCTGGGGCCAACGTCCTGACTTTC
TRBV19	TRBJ2-7	-	15	-	CASHDNRAGSYEQYF	TGTGCCAGCCACGATAACAGGGCAGGCTCCTACGAGCAGTACTTC
TRBV6-5	TRBJ1-3	-	17	-	CASSYSGGFGSGNTIYF	TGTGCCAGCAGTTACTCGGGGGGTTTCGGGTCTGGAAACACCATATATTTT
TRBV7-9	TRBJ1-4	few	15	TRBD1	CASSLGQGASEKLFF	TGTGCCAGCAGCTTGGGACAGGGGGCGTCTGAAAAACTGTTTTTT
TRBV18	TRBJ2-4	few	16	TRBD1	CASSQRDRGPKNIQYF	TGTGCCAGCTCACAACGGGACAGGGGGCCCAAAAACATTCAGTACTTC
TRBV11-2	TRBJ2-6	few	18	-	CASSPGPGWASGANVLTF	TGTGCCAGCAGCCCAGGCCCGGGATGGGCCTCTGGGGCCAACGTCCTGACTTTC
TRBV2	TRBJ2-7	many	14	-	CASRATPSHYEQYF	TGTGCCAGCAGAGCTACCCCGAGTCACTACGAGCAGTACTTC
TRBV6-2/TRBV6-3	TRBJ1-5	-	16	TRBD1	CASSPDGTGANQPQHF	TGTGCCAGCAGTCCAGACGGGACAGGAGCTAATCAGCCCCAGCATTTT
TRBV6-2/TRBV6-3	TRBJ2-1	-	12	TRBD2	CAGGTSSNEQFF	TGTGCCGGCGGGACTAGCAGCAATGAGCAGTTCTTC
TRBV27	TRBJ2-1	-	13	-	CASSLVSGPEQFF	TGTGCCAGCAGTTTAGTGTCTGGCCCTGAGCAGTTCTTC
TRBV29-1	TRBJ2-5	-	12	TRBD2	CSAGLVSETQYF	TGCAGCGCAGGACTAGTCTCAGAGACCCAGTACTTC